The present T cell receptor beta chain was sequenced within a study of T cells in localized non-small cell lung cancer. Study conclusions and caveats: Out of the top 100 tumor clones, a median around 56 were seen in adjacent lung.

The germline CDR1 and CDR2 sequences are SGHDT and YYEEEE. The CDR3 loop spans 16 amino acids. V lost 5 bases, J lost 0 bases, and 15 bases lay in between. Sequencing used immunoSEQ multiplex PCR; TCRdb keeps in-frame clones, though not all of them. The sample has some 51,000 clones; 86% are singletons. This clone is a singleton in its sample. Its antigen is not identified. This sample comprised peripheral blood, obtained before any cancer treatment. The chain combines TRBV5-6 with TRBJ1-3; a weak D match, TRBD1 (5 bases). The sequence derives from a woman aged 35 to 75 with stage I lung adenocarcinoma. This CDR3 reads CASSSGTVNSGNTIYF. The CDR3 nucleotides are TGTGCCAGCAGTTCTGGGACCGTTAACTCTGGAAACACCATATATTTT.